The TCR beta chain under discussion was sequenced for a study of blood T cell repertoires in COVID-19. During active infection, Seattle patients enrolled and were then monitored through disease. As originally analysed: Quantification of nucleated cells was approximated via reference gene primer amplification. TCRdb's table, derived via immunoSEQ multiplex PCR, lists solely in-frame clones and lacks some. Clonal size and the V and J genes are those of that table, whereas D and trimming came from the DNA. This repertoire shows tens of thousands of clones, roughly 79% found once; its top ten account for less than 6%. The TCR sequence derives from a man older than 75 with COVID-19, enrolled during active disease. The source material was peripheral blood.

This CDR3 is CASSQGTSAEETQYF. The CDR3, as DNA: TGTGCCAGCAGCCAAGGGACTAGCGCGGAAGAGACCCAGTACTTC. The genes are TRBV3-1 (or the pseudogene TRBV3-2) and TRBJ2-5, with 9 nucleotides matching TRBD2. CDR1 LGHDT and CDR2 YNNKEL come from the germline V gene (reference sequence). Trimming at V came to 1 base and at J to 3 bases, leaving 3 bases not matched to a gene. CDR3 size: 15 residues.